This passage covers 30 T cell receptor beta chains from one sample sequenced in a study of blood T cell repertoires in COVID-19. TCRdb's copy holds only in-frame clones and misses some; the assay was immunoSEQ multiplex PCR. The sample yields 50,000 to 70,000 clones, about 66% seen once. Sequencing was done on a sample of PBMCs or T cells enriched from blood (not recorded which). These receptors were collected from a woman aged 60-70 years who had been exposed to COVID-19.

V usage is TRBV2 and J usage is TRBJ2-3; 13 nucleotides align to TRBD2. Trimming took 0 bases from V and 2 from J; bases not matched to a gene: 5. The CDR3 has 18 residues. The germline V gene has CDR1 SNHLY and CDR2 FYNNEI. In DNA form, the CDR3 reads TGTGCCAGCAGTGAAGCTTCGGGACTAGCGGGGTTCACAGATACGCAGTATTTT. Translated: CASSEASGLAGFTDTQYF.

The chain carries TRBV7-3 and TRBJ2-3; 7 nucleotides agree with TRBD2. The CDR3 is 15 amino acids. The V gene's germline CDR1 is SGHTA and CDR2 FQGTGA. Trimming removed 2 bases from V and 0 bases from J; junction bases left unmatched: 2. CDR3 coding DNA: TGTGCCAGCAGCTTATGGGGAGGGAGCACAGATACGCAGTATTTT. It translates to CASSLWGGSTDTQYF.

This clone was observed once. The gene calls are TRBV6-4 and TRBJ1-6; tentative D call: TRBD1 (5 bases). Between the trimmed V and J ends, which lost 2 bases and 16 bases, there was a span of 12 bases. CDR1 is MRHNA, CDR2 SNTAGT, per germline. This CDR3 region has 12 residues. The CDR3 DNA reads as TGTGCCAGCAGTGACGCTAGGGGTATGCTCCACTTT. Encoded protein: CASSDARGMLHF.

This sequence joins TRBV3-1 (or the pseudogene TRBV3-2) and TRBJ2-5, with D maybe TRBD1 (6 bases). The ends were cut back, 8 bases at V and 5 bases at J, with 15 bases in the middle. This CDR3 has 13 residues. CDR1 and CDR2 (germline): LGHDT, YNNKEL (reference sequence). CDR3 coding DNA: TGTGCCAGCGGGCAGGGGCGATCTGAGACCCAGTACTTC. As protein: CASGQGRSETQYF.

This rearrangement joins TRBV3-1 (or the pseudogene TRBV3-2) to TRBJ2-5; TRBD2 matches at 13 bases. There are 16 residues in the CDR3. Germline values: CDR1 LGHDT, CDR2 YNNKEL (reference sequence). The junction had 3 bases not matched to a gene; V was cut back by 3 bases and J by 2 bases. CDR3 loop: CASSHMGLAGQETQYF. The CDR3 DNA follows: TGTGCCAGCAGCCACATGGGACTAGCGGGACAAGAGACCCAGTACTTC.

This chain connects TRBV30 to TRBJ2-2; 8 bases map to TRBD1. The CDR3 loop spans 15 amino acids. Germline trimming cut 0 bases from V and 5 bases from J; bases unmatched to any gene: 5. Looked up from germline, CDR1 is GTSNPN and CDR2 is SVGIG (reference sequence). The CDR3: CAWSVMDRDTGELFF. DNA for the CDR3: TGTGCCTGGAGTGTTATGGACAGGGATACCGGGGAGCTGTTTTTT.

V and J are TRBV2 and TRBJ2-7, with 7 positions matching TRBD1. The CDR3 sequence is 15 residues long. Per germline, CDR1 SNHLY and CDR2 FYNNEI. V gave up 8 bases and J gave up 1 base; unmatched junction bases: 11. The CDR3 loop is CASGSRDRRSYEQYF. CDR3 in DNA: TGTGCCAGCGGAAGCAGGGACAGAAGGTCCTACGAGCAGTACTTC.

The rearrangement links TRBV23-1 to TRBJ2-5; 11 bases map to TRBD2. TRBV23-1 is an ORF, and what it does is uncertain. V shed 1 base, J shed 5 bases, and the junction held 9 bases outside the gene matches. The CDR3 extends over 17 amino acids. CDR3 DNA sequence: TGCGCCAGCAGTCAATTTAGCGGGAGGGGACCTTGGGAGACCCAGTACTTC. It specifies CASSQFSGRGPWETQYF.

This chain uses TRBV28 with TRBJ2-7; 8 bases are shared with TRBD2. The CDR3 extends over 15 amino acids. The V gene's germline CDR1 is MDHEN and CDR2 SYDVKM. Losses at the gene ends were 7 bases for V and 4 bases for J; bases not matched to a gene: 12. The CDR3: CASMSPNSGMYEQYF. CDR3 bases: TGTGCCAGCATGTCTCCGAATAGCGGGATGTACGAGCAGTACTTC.

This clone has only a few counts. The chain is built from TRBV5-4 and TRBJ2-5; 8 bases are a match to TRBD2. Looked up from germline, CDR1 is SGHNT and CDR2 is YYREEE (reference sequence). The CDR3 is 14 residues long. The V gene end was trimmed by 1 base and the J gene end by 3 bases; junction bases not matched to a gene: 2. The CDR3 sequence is CASSLKLAEETQYF. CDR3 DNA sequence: TGTGCCAGCAGCTTGAAACTAGCGGAAGAGACCCAGTACTTC.

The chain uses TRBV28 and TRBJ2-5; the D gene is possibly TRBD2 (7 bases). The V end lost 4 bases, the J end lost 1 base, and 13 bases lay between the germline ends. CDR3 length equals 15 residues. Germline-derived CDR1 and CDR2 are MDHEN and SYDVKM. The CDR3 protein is CASSSGGAVQETQYF. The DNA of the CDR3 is TGTGCCAGCAGTTCTGGGGGGGCCGTCCAAGAGACCCAGTACTTC.

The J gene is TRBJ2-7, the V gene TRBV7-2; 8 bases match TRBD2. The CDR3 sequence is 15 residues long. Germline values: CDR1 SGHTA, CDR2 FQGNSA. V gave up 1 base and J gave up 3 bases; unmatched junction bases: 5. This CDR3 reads CASSLGGGKIYEQYF. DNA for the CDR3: TGTGCCAGCAGCTTAGGCGGGGGGAAGATCTACGAGCAGTACTTC.

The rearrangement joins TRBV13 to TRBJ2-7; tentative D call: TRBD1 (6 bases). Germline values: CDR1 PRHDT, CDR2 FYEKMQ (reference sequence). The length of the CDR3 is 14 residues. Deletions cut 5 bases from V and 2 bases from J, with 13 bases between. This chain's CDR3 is CASSQGTPAYEQYF. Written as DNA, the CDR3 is TGTGCCAGCAGCCAGGGGACCCCCGCCTACGAGCAGTACTTC.

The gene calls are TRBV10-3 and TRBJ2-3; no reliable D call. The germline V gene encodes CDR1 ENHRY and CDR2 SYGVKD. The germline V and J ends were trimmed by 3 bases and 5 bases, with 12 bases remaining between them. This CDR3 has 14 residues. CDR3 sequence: CAISEATLRDTQYF. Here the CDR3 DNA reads TGTGCCATCAGTGAAGCGACCCTGAGAGATACGCAGTATTTT.

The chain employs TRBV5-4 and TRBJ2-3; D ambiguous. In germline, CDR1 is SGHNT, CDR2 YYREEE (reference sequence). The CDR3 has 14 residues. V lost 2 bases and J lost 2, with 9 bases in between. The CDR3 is CASSFLSSTDTQYF. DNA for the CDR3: TGTGCCAGCAGCTTCTTATCCTCCACAGATACGCAGTATTTT.

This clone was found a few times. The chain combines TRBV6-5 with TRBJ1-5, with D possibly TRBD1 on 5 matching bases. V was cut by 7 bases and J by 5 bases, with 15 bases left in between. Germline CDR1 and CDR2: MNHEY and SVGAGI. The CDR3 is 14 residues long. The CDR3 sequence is CASTPDRADQPQHF. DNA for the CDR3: TGTGCCAGCACCCCTGACAGAGCCGATCAGCCCCAGCATTTT.

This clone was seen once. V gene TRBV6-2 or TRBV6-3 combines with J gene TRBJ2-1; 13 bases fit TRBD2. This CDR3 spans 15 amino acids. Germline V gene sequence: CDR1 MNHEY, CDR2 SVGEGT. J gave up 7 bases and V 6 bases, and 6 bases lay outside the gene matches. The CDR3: CASSRPGLAGNEQFF. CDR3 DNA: TGTGCCAGCAGCCGACCGGGACTAGCGGGAAATGAGCAGTTCTTC.

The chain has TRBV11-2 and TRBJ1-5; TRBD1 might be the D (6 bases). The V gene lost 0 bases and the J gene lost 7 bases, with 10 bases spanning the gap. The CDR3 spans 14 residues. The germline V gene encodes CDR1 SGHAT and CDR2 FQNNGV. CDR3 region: CASSLDLRGQPQHF. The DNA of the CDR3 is TGTGCCAGCAGCTTAGATCTTAGGGGGCAGCCCCAGCATTTT.

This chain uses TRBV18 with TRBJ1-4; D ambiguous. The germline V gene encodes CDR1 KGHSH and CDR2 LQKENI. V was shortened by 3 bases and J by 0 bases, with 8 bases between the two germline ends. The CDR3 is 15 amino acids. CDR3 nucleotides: TGTGCCAGCTCACCTACTCGAGCAACTAATGAAAAACTGTTTTTT. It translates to CASSPTRATNEKLFF.

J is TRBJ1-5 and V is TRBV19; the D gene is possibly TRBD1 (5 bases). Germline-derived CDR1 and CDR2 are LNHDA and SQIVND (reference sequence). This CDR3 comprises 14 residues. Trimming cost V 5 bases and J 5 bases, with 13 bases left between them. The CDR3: CASSPRGSHQPQHF. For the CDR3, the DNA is TGTGCCAGTAGTCCCCGGGGGAGTCATCAGCCCCAGCATTTT.

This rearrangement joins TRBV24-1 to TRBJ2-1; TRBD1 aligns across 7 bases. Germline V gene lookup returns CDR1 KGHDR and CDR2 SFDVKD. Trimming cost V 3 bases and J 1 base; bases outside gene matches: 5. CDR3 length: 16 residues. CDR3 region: CATSDTRDSSYNEQFF. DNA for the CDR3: TGTGCCACCAGTGATACTCGGGACAGTTCCTACAATGAGCAGTTCTTC.

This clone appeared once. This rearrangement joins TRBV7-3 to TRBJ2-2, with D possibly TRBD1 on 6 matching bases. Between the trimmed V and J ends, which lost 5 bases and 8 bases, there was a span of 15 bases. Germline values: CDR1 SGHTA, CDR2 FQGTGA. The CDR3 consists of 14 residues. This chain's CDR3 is CASSADRLPGELFF. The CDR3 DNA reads TGTGCCAGCAGCGCCGACAGGTTGCCGGGGGAGCTGTTTTTT. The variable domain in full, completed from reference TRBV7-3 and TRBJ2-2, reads GAGVSQTPSNKVTEKGKYVELRCDPISGHTALYWYRQSLGQGPEFLIYFQGTGAADDSGLPNDRFFAVRPEGSVSTLKIQRTERGDSAVYLCASSADRLPGELFFGEGSRLTVL.

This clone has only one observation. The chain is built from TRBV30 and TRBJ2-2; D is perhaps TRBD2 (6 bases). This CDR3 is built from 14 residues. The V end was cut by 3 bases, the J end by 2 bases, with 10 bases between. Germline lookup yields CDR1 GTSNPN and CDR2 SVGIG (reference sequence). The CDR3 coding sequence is TGTGCCTGGAGGGAGGGATTCAACACCGGGGAGCTGTTTTTT. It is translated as CAWREGFNTGELFF. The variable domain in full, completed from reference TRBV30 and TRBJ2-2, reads SQTIHQWPATLVQPVGSPLSLECTVEGTSNPNLYWYRQAAGRGLQLLFYSVGIGQISSEVPQNLSASRPQDRQFILSSKKLLLSDSGFYLCAWREGFNTGELFFGEGSRLTVL.

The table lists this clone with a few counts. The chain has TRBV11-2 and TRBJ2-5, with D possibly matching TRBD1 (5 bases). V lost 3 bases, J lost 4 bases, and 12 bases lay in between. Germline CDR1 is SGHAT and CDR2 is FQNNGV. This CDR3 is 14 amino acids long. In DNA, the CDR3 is TGTGCCAGCAGCTTTCAGGACAAGCTAGAGACCCAGTACTTC. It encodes CASSFQDKLETQYF.

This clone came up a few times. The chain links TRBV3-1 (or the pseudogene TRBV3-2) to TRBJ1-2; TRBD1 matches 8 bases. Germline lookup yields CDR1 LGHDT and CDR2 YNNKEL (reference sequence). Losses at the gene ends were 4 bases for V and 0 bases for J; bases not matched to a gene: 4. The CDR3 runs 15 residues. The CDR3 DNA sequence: TGTGCCAGCAGCCGAGGACAGGGTTCTAACTATGGCTACACCTTC. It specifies CASSRGQGSNYGYTF.

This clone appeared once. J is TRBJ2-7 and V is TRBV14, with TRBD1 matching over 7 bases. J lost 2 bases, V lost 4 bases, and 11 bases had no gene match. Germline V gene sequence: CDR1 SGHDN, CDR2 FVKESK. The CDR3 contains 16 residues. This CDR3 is CASSPFRDRDTYEQYF. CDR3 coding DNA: TGTGCCAGCAGCCCATTCCGGGACAGAGATACCTACGAGCAGTACTTC.

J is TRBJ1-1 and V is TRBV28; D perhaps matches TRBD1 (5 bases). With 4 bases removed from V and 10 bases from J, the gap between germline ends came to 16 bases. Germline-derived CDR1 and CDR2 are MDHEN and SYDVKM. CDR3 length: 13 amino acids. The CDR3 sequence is CASSWGEKGVAFF. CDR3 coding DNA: TGTGCCAGCAGTTGGGGTGAAAAAGGGGTAGCTTTCTTT.

The CDR3 is CASSLGDRSGNTIYF. In DNA form, the CDR3 reads TGTGCCAGCAGCTTAGGGGACAGGAGTGGAAACACCATATATTTT. The J gene is TRBJ1-3, the V gene TRBV13, with 7 bases matching TRBD1. This CDR3 has 15 amino acids. Germline CDR1 is PRHDT and CDR2 is FYEKMQ (reference sequence). Trimming took 0 bases from V and 3 from J; bases not matched to a gene: 2.

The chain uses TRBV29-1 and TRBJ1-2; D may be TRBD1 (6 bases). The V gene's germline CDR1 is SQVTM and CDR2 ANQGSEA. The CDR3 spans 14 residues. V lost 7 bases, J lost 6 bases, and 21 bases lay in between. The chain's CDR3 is CSATRGAGDHGYTF. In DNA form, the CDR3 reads TGCAGCGCCACCAGAGGGGCAGGGGATCATGGCTACACCTTC.

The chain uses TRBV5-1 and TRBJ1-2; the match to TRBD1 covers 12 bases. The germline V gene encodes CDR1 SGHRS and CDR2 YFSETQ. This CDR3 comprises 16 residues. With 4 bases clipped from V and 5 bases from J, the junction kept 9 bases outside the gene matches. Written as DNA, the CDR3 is TGCGCCAGCAGCAGAGCCGGGACAGGGGGCGAGTATGGCTACACCTTC. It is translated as CASSRAGTGGEYGYTF.